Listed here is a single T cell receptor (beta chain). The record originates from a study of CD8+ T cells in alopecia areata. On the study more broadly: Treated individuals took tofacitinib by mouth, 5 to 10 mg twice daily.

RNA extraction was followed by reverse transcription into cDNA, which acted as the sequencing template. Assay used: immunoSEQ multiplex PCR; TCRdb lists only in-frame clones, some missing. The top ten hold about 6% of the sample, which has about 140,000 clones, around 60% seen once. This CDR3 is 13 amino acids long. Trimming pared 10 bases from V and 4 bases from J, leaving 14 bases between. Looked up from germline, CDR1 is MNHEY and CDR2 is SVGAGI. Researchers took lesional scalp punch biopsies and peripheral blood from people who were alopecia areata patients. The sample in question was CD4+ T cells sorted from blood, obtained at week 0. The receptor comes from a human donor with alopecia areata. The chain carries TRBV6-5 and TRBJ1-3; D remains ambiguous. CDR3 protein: CAISPANGNTIYF. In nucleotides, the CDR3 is TGTGCCATCTCCCCGGCAAACGGAAACACCATATATTTT.